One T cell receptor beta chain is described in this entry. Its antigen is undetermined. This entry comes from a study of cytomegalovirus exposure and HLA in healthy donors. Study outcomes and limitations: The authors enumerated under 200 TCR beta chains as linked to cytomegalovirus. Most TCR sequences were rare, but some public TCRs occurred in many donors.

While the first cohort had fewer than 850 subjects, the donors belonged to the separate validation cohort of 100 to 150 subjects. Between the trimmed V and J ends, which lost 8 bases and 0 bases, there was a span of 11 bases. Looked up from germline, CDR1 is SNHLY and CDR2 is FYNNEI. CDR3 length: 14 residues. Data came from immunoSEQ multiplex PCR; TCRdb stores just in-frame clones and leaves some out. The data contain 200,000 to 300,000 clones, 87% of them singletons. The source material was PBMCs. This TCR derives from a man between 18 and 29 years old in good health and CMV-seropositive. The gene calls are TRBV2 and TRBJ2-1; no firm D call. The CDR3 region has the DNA TGTGCCAGCCACCCTCAATTCTCCTACAATGAGCAGTTCTTC. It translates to CASHPQFSYNEQFF.